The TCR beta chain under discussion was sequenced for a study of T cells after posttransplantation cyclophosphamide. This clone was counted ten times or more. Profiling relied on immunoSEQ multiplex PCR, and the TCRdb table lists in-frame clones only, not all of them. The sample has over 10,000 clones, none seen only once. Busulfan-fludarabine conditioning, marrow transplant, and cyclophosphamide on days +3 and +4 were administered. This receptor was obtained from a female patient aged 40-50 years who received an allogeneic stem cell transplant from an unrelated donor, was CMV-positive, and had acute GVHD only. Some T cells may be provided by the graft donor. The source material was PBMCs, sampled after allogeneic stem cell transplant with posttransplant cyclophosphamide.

CDR3 in amino acids: CASGKGVSGNTIYF. For the CDR3, the DNA is TGTGCCAGCGGGAAGGGGGTTTCTGGAAACACCATATATTTT. The chain recombines TRBV6-5 with TRBJ1-3; weak D call: TRBD1 (6 bases). Per the germline V gene, CDR1 is MNHEY and CDR2 is SVGAGI. The CDR3 extends over 14 amino acids. V lost 8 bases and J lost 1, with 12 bases in between.